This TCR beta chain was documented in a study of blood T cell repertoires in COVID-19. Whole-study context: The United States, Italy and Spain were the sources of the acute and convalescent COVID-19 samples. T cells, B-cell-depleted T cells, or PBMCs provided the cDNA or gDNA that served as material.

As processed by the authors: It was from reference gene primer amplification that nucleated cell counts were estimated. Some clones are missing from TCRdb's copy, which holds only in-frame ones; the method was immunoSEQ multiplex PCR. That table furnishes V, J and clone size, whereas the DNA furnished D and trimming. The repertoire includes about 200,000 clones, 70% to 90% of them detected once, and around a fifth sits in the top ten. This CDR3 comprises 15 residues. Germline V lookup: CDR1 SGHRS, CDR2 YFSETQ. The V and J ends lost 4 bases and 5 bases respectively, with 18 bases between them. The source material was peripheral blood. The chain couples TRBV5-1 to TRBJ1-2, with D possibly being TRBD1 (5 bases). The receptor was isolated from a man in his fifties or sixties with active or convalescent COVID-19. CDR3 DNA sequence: TGCGCCAGCAGCCCGCTTGACAGAGAGGTTTATGGCTACACCTTC. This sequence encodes CASSPLDREVYGYTF.